The 9 T cell receptor beta chains below were found in one sample sequenced in a study of cytomegalovirus exposure and HLA in healthy donors. In the PCR, 60 Vbeta and 13 Jbeta primers were used. The table came from immunoSEQ multiplex PCR; TCRdb's copy has only in-frame clones and leaves some out. The data show around 160,000 clones, 60% to 80% seen once. Source material: PBMCs. The receptors derive from a woman aged 40 to 50 in good health and CMV-seropositive.

The rearrangement uses TRBV28 and TRBJ1-5; TRBD1 might be the D (6 bases). The CDR3 length is 15 residues. V was cut by 4 bases and J by 1 base, with 11 bases left in between. CDR1 and CDR2 from the germline V gene are MDHEN and SYDVKM. The CDR3 DNA reads as TGTGCCAGCAGTTATTTGACAGGAAGCAATCAGCCCCAGCATTTT. Translating gives CASSYLTGSNQPQHF. Based on the CDR3 plus reference TRBV28 and TRBJ1-5, the full variable domain is DVKVTQSSRYLVKRTGEKVFLECVQDMDHENMFWYRQDPGLGLRLIYFSYDVKMKEKGDIPEGYSVSREKKERFSLILESASTNQTSMYLCASSYLTGSNQPQHFGDGTRLSIL.

The chain is built from TRBV5-1 and TRBJ2-6; the D is unclear. The CDR3 is 15 residues long. V was trimmed by 0 bases and J by 0 bases, leaving 4 bases between them. Germline lookup yields CDR1 SGHRS and CDR2 YFSETQ. In nucleotides, the CDR3 is TGCGCCAGCAGCTTGGACAGCTCTGGGGCCAACGTCCTGACTTTC. Protein product: CASSLDSSGANVLTF. Full variable domain (remainder filled in from reference TRBV5-1 and TRBJ2-6): KAGVTQTPRYLIKTRGQQVTLSCSPISGHRSVSWYQQTPGQGLQFLFEYFSETQRNKGNFPGRFSGRQFSNSRSEMNVSTLELGDSALYLCASSLDSSGANVLTFGAGSRLTVL.

The chain employs TRBV19 and TRBJ2-1, with TRBD2 identical over 7 bases. With V trimmed by 0 bases and J by 0 bases, 5 bases remained unmatched. Germline CDR1 reads LNHDA; CDR2 reads SQIVND (reference sequence). The CDR3 runs to 17 residues. CDR3 DNA: TGTGCCAGTAGTATAGAGGGGGGGGTCATCTCCTACAATGAGCAGTTCTTC. Encoded protein: CASSIEGGVISYNEQFF.

V gene TRBV11-2 combines with J gene TRBJ2-1, with D tentatively TRBD2 (6 bases). This CDR3 comprises 13 residues. V shed 4 bases and J shed 9 bases, with 13 bases lying between them. Germline V CDR1 and CDR2: SGHAT, FQNNGV. For the CDR3, the DNA is TGTGCCAGCAGCTCGGGAGTCCTCGGTGAGCAGTTCTTC. Its protein is CASSSGVLGEQFF.

This sequence joins TRBV19 and TRBJ1-4; no reliable D call. Germline values: CDR1 LNHDA, CDR2 SQIVND (reference sequence). V dropped 3 bases and J dropped 2 bases, with 13 bases sitting between them. The CDR3 sequence is 16 residues long. Here the CDR3 reads CASSITPRRTNEKLFF. Written as DNA, the CDR3 is TGTGCCAGTAGTATTACCCCGCGTCGGACTAATGAAAAACTGTTTTTT.

The chain links TRBV7-3 to TRBJ2-3; possible D gene TRBD1, 5 bases. The CDR3 is made up of 13 amino acids. Germline V gene data show CDR1 as SGHTA and CDR2 as FQGTGA. Trimming removed 3 bases from V and 5 bases from J, with 9 bases in between. Here the CDR3 DNA reads TGTGCCAGCAGCTTGTGGGGCAGAGATACGCAGTATTTT. Its protein product is CASSLWGRDTQYF.

This clone showed up just a few times. The chain combines TRBV19 with TRBJ2-3; TRBD2 agrees at 8 bases. This CDR3 is built from 15 residues. Germline CDR1 reads LNHDA; CDR2 reads SQIVND (reference sequence). The trim removed 6 bases at V and 4 bases at J, leaving 9 bases unmatched. The DNA of the CDR3 is TGTGCCAGTAGGGCGGTAGCGGGAATTCCAGATACGCAGTATTTT. It specifies CASRAVAGIPDTQYF.

This clone was seen a few times. This sequence joins TRBV30 and TRBJ2-3, with TRBD2 matching 11 bases. The germline gives CDR1 GTSNPN, CDR2 SVGIG (reference sequence). There are 15 residues in the CDR3. V lost 0 bases to trimming and J lost 5 bases; unmatched junction nucleotides: 4. CDR3 protein: CAWSVLAGAGDTQYF. DNA of the CDR3: TGTGCCTGGAGTGTACTAGCGGGAGCTGGAGATACGCAGTATTTT.

The chain employs TRBV11-3 and TRBJ2-7, with unresolved D. The ends were cut back, 3 bases at V and 5 bases at J, with 11 bases in the middle. This CDR3 contains 13 residues. The germline V gene encodes CDR1 SGHNT and CDR2 YENEEA. CDR3 bases: TGTGCCAGCAGCTTTAGTGGTTTTCACGAGCAGTACTTC. It specifies CASSFSGFHEQYF.